What follows is one T cell receptor (beta chain) and its context. V gave up 6 bases and J gave up 4 bases; unmatched junction bases: 11. In germline, CDR1 is MNHEY, CDR2 SVGAGI. This CDR3 region has 15 residues. This sample stems from a study of shared clonotypes between healthy human individuals. Clones were sequenced by immunoSEQ multiplex PCR, and TCRdb holds only the in-frame ones, with some missing. The sample shows approximately 470,000 clones, approximately 82% of them seen only once. The gene calls are TRBV6-5 and TRBJ2-7, with 8 bases aligning to TRBD2. This clonotype was sampled from a woman aged 40 to 50 in good health. Some clones in this sample may be carry-over from other donors' samples. Input material: PBMCs. This chain's CDR3 is CASSVQAGVSYEQYF. The DNA for the CDR3 is TGTGCCAGCAGCGTACAAGCGGGAGTATCGTACGAGCAGTACTTC.